The clone carrying this T cell receptor beta chain was detected only once. Antigen: not known. The PCR used 60 Vbeta and 13 Jbeta primers. Assay used: immunoSEQ multiplex PCR; TCRdb lists only in-frame clones, some missing. Here the sample spans approximately 160,000 clones, more than 80% being singletons. The data stem from a study of cytomegalovirus exposure and HLA in healthy donors. Study-level findings and limits: A later analysis linked a missense variant in DCLRE1C to the trimming of TCR beta V and J genes. What a later analysis showed was that several of the most significant clusters appeared linked to common viral pathogens. A list of 150 to 200 TCR beta chains associated with cytomegalovirus was given.

Germline assignment: CDR1 MNHEY and CDR2 SMNVEV (reference sequence). The V gene end was trimmed by 4 bases and the J gene end by 4 bases; junction bases not matched to a gene: 7. The CDR3 is 15 amino acids. The genes are TRBV27 and TRBJ2-7; TRBD1 agrees at 10 bases. The origin of this receptor is a woman in her late teens or twenties in good health and CMV-seronegative. What was sequenced was PBMCs. The CDR3 protein is CASSSVGQGRYEQYF. The CDR3, as DNA: TGTGCCAGCAGTTCCGTGGGACAGGGGAGGTACGAGCAGTACTTC.